The present entry profiles one T cell receptor (beta chain) with its context. What it recognizes is unknown. This sample is part of a study of glioma-infiltrating T cells. The iRepertoire nested amplicon-rescue multiplex PCR amplified TCR alpha and beta CDR3s from RNA. Input was roughly 100-450 ng of tissue mRNA or PBMC total RNA. TCRdb reanalysed the multiplex PCR reads using MiXCR and keeps one entry per CDR3 protein. This table has under 200,000 distinct CDR3 sequences, more than 35% appearing once. Findings and limits, study-wide: CDR3 overlap between tissue and blood was very small. Tissue-blood divergence was below expectation in non-neoplastic patients, above in gliomas.

Germline CDR1 reads SGHVS; CDR2 reads FNYEAQ. The CDR3 loop spans 13 amino acids. Trimming removed 1 base from V and 1 base from J, with 4 bases in between. Sample: glioma tissue, nonneoplastic brain tissue, or PBMCs (not recorded which). The V gene is TRBV7-6, the J gene TRBJ1-1; D remains unclear. This clonotype was obtained from a human donor with low-grade glioma or glioblastoma, undergoing nonglioma brain surgery, or in good health (not recorded which). The CDR3 DNA follows: TGTGCCAGCAGCTTAGGCAAGAACACTGAAGCTTTCTTT. As protein: CASSLGKNTEAFF.